This record looks at one TCR beta chain sequence and its context. This clonotype was counted between two and nine times. Its cognate antigen has yet to be identified. No base quality information exists; no much larger clone differs at one position. This record comes from a study of T cells in Graves' hyperthyroidism and ophthalmopathy (dated by TCRdb to between 2019 and 2020). For context, the study as a whole: Peripheral blood was collected at initial diagnosis, before any treatment. A discovery cohort of about 95 patients, 43 with Graves' ophthalmopathy and about 60 with stable Graves' hyperthyroidism, was used to find distinguishing TCR V-J signatures. Whether ophthalmopathy could be predicted prospectively was tested in an independent validation cohort made up of roughly 19 hyperthyroidism patients plus 17 patients who later progressed to ophthalmopathy. The roughly 91 discovery patients were randomly divided into training and test sets at a 7:3 ratio. Thyroid tissue and blood T-cell repertoires from several Graves' hyperthyroidism patients were also compared in the study. After sampling, hyperthyroidism patients received methimazole starting at 30 mg daily, and ophthalmopathy patients received high-dose intravenous methylprednisolone. The paper reports TCR Vbeta CDR3 sequencing of roughly 140 peripheral blood samples: approximately 41 ophthalmopathy, 75 to 80 hyperthyroidism and around 17 progressor patients.

The TCR beta CDR3 regions were amplified from RNA transcripts. For the first round of RT-PCR on the TCR CDR3, the HTBI primer set was used together with the Qiagen OneStep RT-PCR kit. Libraries were constructed in a second round of multiplex PCR, after which size selection and purification were performed. Libraries were sequenced paired-end with 100 bp reads on an Illumina HiSeq2000. The authors' analysis ran thus. SOAPnuke was used to process the raw data, removing reads that contained adapters or uncalled bases, had a mean Phred below 15, or lacked an exact match to the constant primer or identifier. COPE v1.2.5 was used to merge high-quality paired reads, and clonotypes were defined as unique nucleotide sequences. MiTCR v1.1 was used to align the clonotypes against IMGT TRBV, TRBD and TRBJ reference segments. The analysis was restricted to V-J combinations with a frequency above 0.0001, which together covered 99% to 99.2% of the repertoires. A TCS score was defined as the ratio between F50 (clonal expansion) and ExV (chaos), using BLOSUM62-based TCRdist between CDR3 peptides within each V-J. Welch's t-statistics and random forest reduced fewer than 600 V-J features to around 14, which were used in a naive Bayes classifier (R e1071). The public reads were reanalyzed by TCRdb: fastp trimming at Q25, MiXCR alignment, in-frame beta chains only. Rows are combined by CDR3 protein, so each entry shows the most common genes and DNA. Clone size and V and J calls follow TCRdb, not the original study. Here the sample has approximately 360,000 distinct CDR3 sequences; around 25% occur a single time. The top ten hold about 73% of the sample.

From a lookup of the germline V gene, CDR1 and CDR2 are SGHTA and FQGTGA. Compared with germline, V lacks 6 bases and J lacks 4 bases; bases without a gene match: 12. The CDR3 runs 17 residues from the cysteine to the phenylalanine. CDR3 DNA only is kept here, 51 bases in frame from base 1. Graves' hyperthyroidism was defined as stable when no progression to ophthalmopathy occurred over 18 months of follow-up. Hyperthyroidism patients were newly diagnosed, had a disease duration of under 2 months, and were aged 18 to 65 years. The study excluded patients with uncontrolled infections, other autoimmune diseases, pregnancy or lactation. Diagnoses were established on the basis of clinical symptoms, serum thyroxine and TRAb, thyroid ultrasound, and orbital computed tomography. PBMCs were separated from approximately 10 ml of fresh peripheral blood using Ficoll-Paque density gradient centrifugation. Total RNA was extracted with Trizol reagent, and quality was checked on an Agilent 2100 Bioanalyzer.

Broad study findings and their caveats: No statistical method was used to fix the sample size in advance, and group allocation was not hidden from the investigators. Most expanded thyroid clonotypes (frequency above 0.001) were also detected in blood, a finding suggesting that blood repertoires may reflect thyroid immune responses. In validation, the model predicted progression to ophthalmopathy with over 65% sensitivity and less than 80% specificity, a median of 6.5 months before onset. A 13 V-J signature model separated ophthalmopathy from stable hyperthyroidism, with approximately 87% sensitivity and around 84% specificity in cross-validation and 80%/75% in testing.

The sequencing input was blood. This clonotype was obtained from a man aged 45 to 65 with Graves' hyperthyroidism. The sequence joins TRBV7-3 to TRBJ2-1; 10 central nucleotides agree with TRBD2. The nucleotide sequence reads as follows: TGTGCCAGCAGTTTAGTCCTTACTAGCGGGAAATACAATGAGCAGTTCTTC. Its protein reads: CASSLVLTSGKYNEQFF.